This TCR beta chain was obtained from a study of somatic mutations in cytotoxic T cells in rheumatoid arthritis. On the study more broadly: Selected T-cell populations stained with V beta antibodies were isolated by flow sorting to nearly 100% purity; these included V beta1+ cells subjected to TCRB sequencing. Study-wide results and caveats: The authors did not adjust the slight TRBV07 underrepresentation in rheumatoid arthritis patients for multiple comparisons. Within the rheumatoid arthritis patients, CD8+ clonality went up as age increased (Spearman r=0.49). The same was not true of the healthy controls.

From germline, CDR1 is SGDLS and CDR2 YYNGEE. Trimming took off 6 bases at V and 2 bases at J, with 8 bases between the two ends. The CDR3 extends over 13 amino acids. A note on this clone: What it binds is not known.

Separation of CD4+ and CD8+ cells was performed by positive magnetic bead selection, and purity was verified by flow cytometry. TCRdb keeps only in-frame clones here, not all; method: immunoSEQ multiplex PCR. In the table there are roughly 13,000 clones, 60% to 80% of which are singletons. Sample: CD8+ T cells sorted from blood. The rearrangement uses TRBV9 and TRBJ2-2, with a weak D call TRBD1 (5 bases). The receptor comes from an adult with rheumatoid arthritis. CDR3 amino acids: CASTDSNTGELFF. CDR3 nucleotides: TGTGCCAGCACCGACAGTAACACCGGGGAGCTGTTTTTT. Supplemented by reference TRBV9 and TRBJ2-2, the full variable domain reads DSGVTQTPKHLITATGQRVTLRCSPRSGDLSVYWYQQSLDQGLQFLIQYYNGEERAKGNILERFSAQQFPDLHSELNLSSLELGDSALYFCASTDSNTGELFFGEGSRLTVL.